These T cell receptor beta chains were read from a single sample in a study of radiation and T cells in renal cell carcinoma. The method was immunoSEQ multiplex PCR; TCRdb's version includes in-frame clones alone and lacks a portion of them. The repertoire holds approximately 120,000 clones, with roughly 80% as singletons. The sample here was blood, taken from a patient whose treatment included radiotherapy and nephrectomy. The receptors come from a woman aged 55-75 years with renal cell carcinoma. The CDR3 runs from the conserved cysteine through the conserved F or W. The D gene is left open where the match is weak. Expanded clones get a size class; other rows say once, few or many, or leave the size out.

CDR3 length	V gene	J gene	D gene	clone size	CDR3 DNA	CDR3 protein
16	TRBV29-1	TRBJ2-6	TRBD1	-	TGCAGCGTCCCTGCCGCAGGGGGTAACGGGGCCAACGTCCTGACTTTC	CSVPAAGGNGANVLTF
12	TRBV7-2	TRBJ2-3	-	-	TGTGCCAGTACGGGGCCCACAGATACGCAGTATTTT	CASTGPTDTQYF
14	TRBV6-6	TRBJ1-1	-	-	TGTGCCAGCAGTCTCAGACGGGGGAACACTGAAGCTTTCTTT	CASSLRRGNTEAFF
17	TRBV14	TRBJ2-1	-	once	TGTGCCAGCAGCCGCCGTTCAGGGATAGACTCCTACAATGAGCAGTTCTTC	CASSRRSGIDSYNEQFF
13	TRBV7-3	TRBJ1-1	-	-	TGTGCCAGCGGCGGTTTAGTAAACACTGAAGCTTTCTTT	CASGGLVNTEAFF
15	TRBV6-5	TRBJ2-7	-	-	TGTGCCAGCATTCTGGGGGAAGGGGTCTCCTACGAGCAGTACTTC	CASILGEGVSYEQYF
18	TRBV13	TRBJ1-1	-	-	TGTGCCAGCAGCTCTAAGGCCGTGACTGGGGTCATGGACACTGAAGCTTTCTTT	CASSSKAVTGVMDTEAFF
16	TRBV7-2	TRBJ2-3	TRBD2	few	TGTGCCAGCAGCTTGATGGGACTAGGAAACACAGATACGCAGTATTTT	CASSLMGLGNTDTQYF
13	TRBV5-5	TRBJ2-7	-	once	TGTGCCAGCAGCTTGGCCGGTGCCCCCCTTAGGTACTTC	CASSLAGAPLRYF
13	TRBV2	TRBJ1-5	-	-	TGTGCCAGCAACAGGCTTAGCAATCAGCCCCAGCATTTT	CASNRLSNQPQHF
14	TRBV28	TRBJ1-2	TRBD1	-	TGTGCCAGCAGACTTAACAGGGGGCCCTATGGCTACACCTTC	CASRLNRGPYGYTF
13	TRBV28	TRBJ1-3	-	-	TGTGCAATAGGGGGGGGCTCTGGAAACACCATATATTTT	CAIGGGSGNTIYF
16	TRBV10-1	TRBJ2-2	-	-	TGCGCCAGCAGTGAGTCGGGGGTAATGGACACCGGGGAGCTGTTTTTT	CASSESGVMDTGELFF
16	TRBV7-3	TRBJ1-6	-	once	TGTGCCAGCAGCTTAAACGCCCAGGGGCTGGGTTCACCCCTCCACTTT	CASSLNAQGLGSPLHF
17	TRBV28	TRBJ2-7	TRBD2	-	TGTGCCAGCAGTAGACTAGCGGGGGGGCCAGCGCGGTACGAGCAGTACTTC	CASSRLAGGPARYEQYF
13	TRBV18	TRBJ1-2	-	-	TGTGCCAGCTCACCGGGAGGGGACGGAGGCTACACCTTC	CASSPGGDGGYTF
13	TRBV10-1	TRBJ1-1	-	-	TGCGCCAGCAGTGGGACAGAGAACACTGAAGCTTTCTTT	CASSGTENTEAFF
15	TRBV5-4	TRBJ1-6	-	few	TGTGCCAGCAGCTTCGGGGCTGGGGGCCGGTCACCCCTCCACTTT	CASSFGAGGRSPLHF
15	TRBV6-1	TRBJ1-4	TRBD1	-	TGTGCCAGCAGTAAAATGGACAGGGTTGGGGAAAAACTGTTTTTT	CASSKMDRVGEKLFF
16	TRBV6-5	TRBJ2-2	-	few	TGTGCCAGCAGTTACTCTAGGACAACGAACACCGGGGAGCTGTTTTTT	CASSYSRTTNTGELFF
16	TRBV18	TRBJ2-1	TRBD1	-	TGTGCCAGCTCACCATCGGGCAGGGGGCGAGCGAATGAGCAGTTCTTC	CASSPSGRGRANEQFF
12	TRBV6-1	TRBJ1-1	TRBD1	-	TGTGCCAGCAACCCAGGACAGGGGGAAGCTTTCTTT	CASNPGQGEAFF
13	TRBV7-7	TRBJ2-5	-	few	TGTGCTAGCAGCCCTGGACAGCGGGGGACCCAGTACTTC	CASSPGQRGTQYF
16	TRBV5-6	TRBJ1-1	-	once	TGTGCCAGCAGCTCCCAGGGGAGATTTTTGAACACTGAAGCTTTCTTT	CASSSQGRFLNTEAFF
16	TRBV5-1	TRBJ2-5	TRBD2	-	TGCGCCAGCAGCTTGATGCGGGGGGCTTATCAAGAGACCCAGTACTTC	CASSLMRGAYQETQYF
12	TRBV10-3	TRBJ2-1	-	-	TGTGCCATCAGCCCAAGGGGGAATGAGCAGTTCTTC	CAISPRGNEQFF
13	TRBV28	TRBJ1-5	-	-	TGTGCCAGCAGTTTTGATGGGAATCAGCCCCAGCATTTT	CASSFDGNQPQHF
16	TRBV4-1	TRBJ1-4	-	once	TGCGCCAGCAGCCTAAGAGGAAGCCAGGGTGTCGAAAAACTGTTTTTT	CASSLRGSQGVEKLFF
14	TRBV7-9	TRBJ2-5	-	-	TGTGCCAGCAGCTTACCGGGGGCGTGGGAGACCCAGTACTTC	CASSLPGAWETQYF
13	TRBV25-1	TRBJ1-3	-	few	TGTGCCAGCAGTGTGGGGACAGGAAACACCATATATTTT	CASSVGTGNTIYF
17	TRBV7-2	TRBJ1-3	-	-	TGTGCCAGCAGCCCTAGAGGGTTCGCTTACTCTGGAAACACCATATATTTT	CASSPRGFAYSGNTIYF